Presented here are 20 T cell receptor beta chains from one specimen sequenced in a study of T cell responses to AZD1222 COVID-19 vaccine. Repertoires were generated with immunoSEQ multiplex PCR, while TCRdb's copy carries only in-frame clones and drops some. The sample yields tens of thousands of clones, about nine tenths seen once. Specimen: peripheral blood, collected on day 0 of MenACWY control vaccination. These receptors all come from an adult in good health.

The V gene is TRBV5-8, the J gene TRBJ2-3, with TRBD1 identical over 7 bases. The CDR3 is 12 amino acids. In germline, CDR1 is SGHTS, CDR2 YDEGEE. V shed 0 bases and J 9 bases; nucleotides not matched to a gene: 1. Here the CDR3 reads CASSLGQGTQYF. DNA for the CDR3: TGTGCCAGCAGCTTGGGACAGGGCACGCAGTATTTT.

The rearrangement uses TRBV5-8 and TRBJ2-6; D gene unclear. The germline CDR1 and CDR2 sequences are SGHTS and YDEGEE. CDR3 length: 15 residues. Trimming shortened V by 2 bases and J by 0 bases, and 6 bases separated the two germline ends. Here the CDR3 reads CASSFRSSGANVLTF. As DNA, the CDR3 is TGTGCCAGCAGCTTCAGGAGCTCTGGGGCCAACGTCCTGACTTTC.

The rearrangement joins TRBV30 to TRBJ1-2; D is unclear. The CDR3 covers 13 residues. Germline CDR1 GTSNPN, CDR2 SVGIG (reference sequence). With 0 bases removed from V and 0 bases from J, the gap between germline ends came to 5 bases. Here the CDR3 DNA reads TGTGCCTGGAGTGTACGGACTAACTATGGCTACACCTTC. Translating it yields CAWSVRTNYGYTF.

In DNA form, the CDR3 reads TGTGCCACCAGTGGAGGAGGGGGCGGCTACACCTTC. Amino acids: CATSGGGGGYTF. This chain uses TRBV24-1 with TRBJ1-2, with 7 bases matching TRBD1. The CDR3 covers 12 residues. Trimming removed 5 bases from V and 8 bases from J; junction bases left unmatched: 4. Germline CDR1 and CDR2: KGHDR and SFDVKD.

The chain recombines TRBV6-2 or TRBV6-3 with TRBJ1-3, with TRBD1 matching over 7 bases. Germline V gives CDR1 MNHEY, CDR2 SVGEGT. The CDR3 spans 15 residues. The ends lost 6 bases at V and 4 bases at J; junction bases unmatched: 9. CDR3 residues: CASSGTGADGNTIYF. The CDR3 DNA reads TGTGCCAGCAGCGGAACAGGGGCGGACGGAAACACCATATATTTT.

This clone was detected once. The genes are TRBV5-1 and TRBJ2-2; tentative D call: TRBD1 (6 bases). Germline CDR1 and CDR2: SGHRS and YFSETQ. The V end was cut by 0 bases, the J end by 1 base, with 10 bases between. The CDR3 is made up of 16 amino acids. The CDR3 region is CASSLAGRGNTGELFF. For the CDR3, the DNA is TGCGCCAGCAGCTTGGCGGGCAGGGGGAACACCGGGGAGCTGTTTTTT.

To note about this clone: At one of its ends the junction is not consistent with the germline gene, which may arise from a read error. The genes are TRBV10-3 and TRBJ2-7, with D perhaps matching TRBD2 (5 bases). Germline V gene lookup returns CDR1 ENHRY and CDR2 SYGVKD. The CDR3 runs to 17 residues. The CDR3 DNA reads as TGTGTCATCAGTGAGTCGAGGGATCCTCGTAGGGCCTACGAGCAGTACTTC. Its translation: CVISESRDPRRAYEQYF.

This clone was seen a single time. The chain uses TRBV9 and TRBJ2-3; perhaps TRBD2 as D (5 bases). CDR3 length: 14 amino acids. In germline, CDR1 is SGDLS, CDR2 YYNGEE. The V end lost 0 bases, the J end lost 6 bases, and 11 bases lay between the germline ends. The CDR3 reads CASSVDGPGDTQYF. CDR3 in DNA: TGTGCCAGCAGCGTAGACGGACCGGGGGATACGCAGTATTTT.

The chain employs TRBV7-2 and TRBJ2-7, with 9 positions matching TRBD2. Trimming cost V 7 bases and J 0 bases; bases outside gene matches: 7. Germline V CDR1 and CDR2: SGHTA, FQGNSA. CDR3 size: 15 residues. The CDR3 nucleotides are TGTGCCAGCAAACTACTAGCGGGTCCCTCCTACGAGCAGTACTTC. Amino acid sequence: CASKLLAGPSYEQYF.

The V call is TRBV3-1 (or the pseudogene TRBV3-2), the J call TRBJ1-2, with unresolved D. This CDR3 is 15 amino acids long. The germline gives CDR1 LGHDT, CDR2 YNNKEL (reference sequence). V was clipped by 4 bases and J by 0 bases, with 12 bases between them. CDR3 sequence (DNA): TGTGCCAGCAGCCCCACTTCTAGCGCTAACTATGGCTACACCTTC. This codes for CASSPTSSANYGYTF.

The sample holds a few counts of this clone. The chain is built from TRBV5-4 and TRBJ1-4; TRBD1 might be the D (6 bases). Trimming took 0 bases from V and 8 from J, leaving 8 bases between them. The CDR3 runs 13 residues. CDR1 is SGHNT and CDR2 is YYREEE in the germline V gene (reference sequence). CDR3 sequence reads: CASSLGTDEKLFF. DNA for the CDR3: TGTGCCAGCAGCTTGGGGACAGACGAAAAACTGTTTTTT.

CDR3 bases: TGTGCCAGCAGTTACTCGACCCAGAACAATCAGCCCCAGCATTTT. The encoded protein is CASSYSTQNNQPQHF. The chain is built from TRBV6-5 and TRBJ1-5, with D unclear. In germline, CDR1 is MNHEY, CDR2 SVGAGI. This CDR3 has 15 residues. With 0 bases removed from V and 3 bases from J, the gap between germline ends came to 9 bases.

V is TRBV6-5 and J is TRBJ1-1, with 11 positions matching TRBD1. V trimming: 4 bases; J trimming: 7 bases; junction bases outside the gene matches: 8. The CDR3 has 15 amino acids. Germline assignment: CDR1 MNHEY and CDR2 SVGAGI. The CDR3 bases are TGTGCCAGCAGTTCTCCGGGACAGGGGGGGATTGAAGCTTTCTTT. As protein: CASSSPGQGGIEAFF.

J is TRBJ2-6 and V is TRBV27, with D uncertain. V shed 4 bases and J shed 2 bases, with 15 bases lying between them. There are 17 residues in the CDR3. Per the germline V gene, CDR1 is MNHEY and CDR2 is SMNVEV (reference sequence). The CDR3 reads CASSSLRGPAGANVLTF. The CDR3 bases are TGTGCCAGCAGTTCCCTCAGAGGTCCAGCTGGGGCCAACGTCCTGACTTTC. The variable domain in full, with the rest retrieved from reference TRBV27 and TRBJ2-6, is EAQVTQNPRYLITVTGKKLTVTCSQNMNHEYMSWYRQDPGLGLRQIYYSMNVEVTDKGDVPEGYKVSRKEKRNFPLILESPSPNQTSLYFCASSSLRGPAGANVLTFGAGSRLTVL.

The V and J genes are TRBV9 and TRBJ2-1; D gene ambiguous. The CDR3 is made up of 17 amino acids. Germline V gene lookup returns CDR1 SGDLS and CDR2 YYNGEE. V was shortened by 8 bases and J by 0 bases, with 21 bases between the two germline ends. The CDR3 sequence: CARRSPQEPSSYNEQFF. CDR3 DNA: TGTGCCAGGAGGAGCCCCCAGGAACCCTCCTCCTACAATGAGCAGTTCTTC.

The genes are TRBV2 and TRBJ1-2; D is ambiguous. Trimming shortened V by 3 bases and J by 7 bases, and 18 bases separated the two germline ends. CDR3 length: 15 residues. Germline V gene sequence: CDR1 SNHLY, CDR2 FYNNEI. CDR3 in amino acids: CASSELRNPQSGYTF. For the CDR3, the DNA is TGTGCCAGCAGTGAGCTTAGAAATCCCCAGAGTGGCTACACCTTC.

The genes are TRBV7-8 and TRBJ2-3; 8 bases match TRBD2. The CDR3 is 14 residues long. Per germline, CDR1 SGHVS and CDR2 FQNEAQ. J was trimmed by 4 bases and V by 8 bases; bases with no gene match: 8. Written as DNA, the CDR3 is TGTGCCAGCCGGGGGGGGAGCTTCGCAGATACGCAGTATTTT. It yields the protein CASRGGSFADTQYF.

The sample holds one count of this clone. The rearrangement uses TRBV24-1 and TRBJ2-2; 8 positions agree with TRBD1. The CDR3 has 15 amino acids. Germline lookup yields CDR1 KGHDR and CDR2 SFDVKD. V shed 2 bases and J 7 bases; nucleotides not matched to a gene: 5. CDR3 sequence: CATSDSKDRGGELFF. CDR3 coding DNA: TGTGCCACCAGTGATTCGAAAGACAGGGGCGGGGAGCTGTTTTTT.

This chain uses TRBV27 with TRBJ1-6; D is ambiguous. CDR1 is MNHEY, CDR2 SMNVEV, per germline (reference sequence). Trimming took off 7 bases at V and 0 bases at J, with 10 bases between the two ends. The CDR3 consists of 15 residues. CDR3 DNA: TGTGCCAGCAAGGCCGGGAGCTCCTATAATTCACCCCTCCACTTT. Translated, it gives CASKAGSSYNSPLHF.

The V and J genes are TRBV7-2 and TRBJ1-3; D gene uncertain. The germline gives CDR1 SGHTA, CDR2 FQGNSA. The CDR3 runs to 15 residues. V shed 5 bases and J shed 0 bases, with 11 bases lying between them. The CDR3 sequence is CASSDIRSSGNTIYF. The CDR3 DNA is TGTGCCAGCAGCGATATACGGAGCTCTGGAAACACCATATATTTT. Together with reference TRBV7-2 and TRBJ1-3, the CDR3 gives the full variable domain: GAGVSQSPSNKVTEKGKDVELRCDPISGHTALYWYRQSLGQGLEFLIYFQGNSAPDKSGLPSDRFSAERTGGSVSTLTIQRTQQEDSAVYLCASSDIRSSGNTIYFGEGSWLTVV.